This T cell receptor beta chain was profiled in a study of blood T cell repertoires in COVID-19. Overall study: There were acute and convalescent COVID-19 samples, and they came from the United States, Italy and Spain. Sample material is recorded as cDNA or gDNA derived from T cells, B-cell-depleted T cells, or PBMCs.

Everyone who took part was about 18 to 90 years old, and they came from roughly 25 US areas. Cohorts were determined from participant-reported clinical history. TCRdb keeps only in-frame clones here, not all; method: immunoSEQ multiplex PCR. The profile shows some 460,000 clones, 87% of them singletons. Germline V gene data show CDR1 as ENHRY and CDR2 as SYGVKD. The length of the CDR3 is 16 residues. Trimming pared 0 bases from V and 1 base from J, leaving 9 bases between. This TCR came from a woman aged 18-35 years with acute COVID-19. Sequences were obtained from PBMCs or T cells enriched from blood (not recorded which). This sequence joins TRBV10-3 and TRBJ2-2, with a tentative D call TRBD1 (5 bases). The CDR3 protein is CAISESKGMNTGELFF. CDR3 in DNA: TGTGCCATCAGTGAGTCGAAGGGGATGAACACCGGGGAGCTGTTTTTT.